Shown below are 30 T cell receptor beta chains from a single sample sequenced in a study of OX40 agonist ivuxolimab in advanced cancers. The protocol was immunoSEQ multiplex PCR, while the TCRdb copy is restricted to in-frame clones and leaves out a portion. The sample holds 25,000 to 35,000 clones, roughly 84% seen once. The sample was CD4+ or CD8+ T cells sorted from blood, taken in a trial of the OX40 agonist ivuxolimab. The receptors were sampled from an adult with an advanced solid tumor such as melanoma, head and neck, liver or kidney cancer.

The V and J genes are TRBV5-1 and TRBJ2-7; D is undetermined. CDR1 is SGHRS and CDR2 is YFSETQ in the germline V gene. V lost 4 bases and J lost 4, with 6 bases in between. The CDR3 totals 11 residues. As DNA, the CDR3 is TGCGCCAGCAGCACAGCTTACGAGCAGTACTTC. It translates to CASSTAYEQYF.

This chain links TRBV9 with TRBJ1-4, with D perhaps TRBD1 (6 bases). Germline V CDR1 and CDR2: SGDLS, YYNGEE. This CDR3 is 18 amino acids long. V was pared by 4 bases and J by 5 bases, with 24 bases between. The CDR3 region has the DNA TGTGCCAGCAGCCCAAGATATGGGGGGGGCGCGGTAAATGAAAAACTGTTTTTT. It codes for CASSPRYGGGAVNEKLFF.

The chain employs TRBV27 and TRBJ2-2, with unresolved D. With 2 bases removed from V and 6 bases from J, the gap between germline ends came to 7 bases. This CDR3 region has 13 residues. Looked up from germline, CDR1 is MNHEY and CDR2 is SMNVEV (reference sequence). The CDR3 spells CASSLSLSGELFF. CDR3 DNA: TGTGCCAGCAGTTTAAGTCTGTCCGGGGAGCTGTTTTTT.

The rearrangement links TRBV9 to TRBJ2-6; D gene uncertain. The germline V gene has CDR1 SGDLS and CDR2 YYNGEE. The CDR3 loop spans 18 amino acids. V shed 1 base and J shed 0 bases, with 14 bases lying between them. The CDR3 sequence: CASSVWGSATSGANVLTF. For the CDR3, the DNA is TGTGCCAGCAGCGTATGGGGAAGCGCGACCTCTGGGGCCAACGTCCTGACTTTC.

This rearrangement joins TRBV21-1 to TRBJ2-7; TRBD2 was called by the table and not checked on the DNA. TRBV21-1 is noted as a pseudogene. This CDR3 is 17 amino acids long. Here the CDR3 reads CASSKVWGLGFYYEQYF. The CDR3 nucleotides read TGTGCCAGCAGCAAAGTTTGGGGACTAGGTTTTTACTACGAGCAGTACTTC.

By share, this clone counts as medium-sized. CDR3 in DNA: TGTGCCAGCAGCGTAGGGGTTGGCGAGCAGTACTTC. Translation gives CASSVGVGEQYF. The chain recombines TRBV9 with TRBJ2-7; D unclear. Deletions cut 0 bases from V and 6 bases from J, with 7 bases between. The CDR3 spans 12 residues. Germline values: CDR1 SGDLS, CDR2 YYNGEE.

CDR3 loop: CASSQGGHEQYF. The CDR3, as DNA: TGTGCCAGCAGCCAAGGGGGCCACGAGCAGTACTTC. J is TRBJ2-7 and V is TRBV6-5; the match to TRBD1 covers 7 bases. The CDR3 is 12 amino acids. V gave up 6 bases and J gave up 5 bases; unmatched junction bases: 4. The germline CDR1 and CDR2 sequences are MNHEY and SVGAGI.

By sample share, this clone is medium-sized (0.01 to 0.1%). At one of its ends the junction is not consistent with the germline gene, which may arise from a read error. The chain is built from TRBV5-6 and TRBJ2-7; no definite D call. Germline V lookup: CDR1 SGHDT, CDR2 YYEEEE. The CDR3 runs to 12 residues. Here the CDR3 reads CASRLGMYEQYF. As DNA, the CDR3 is TGTGCCAGCCGCTTAGGGATGTACGAGCAGTACTTC.

The gene calls are TRBV9 and TRBJ2-1; a weak D match, TRBD2 (6 bases). CDR3 length: 15 amino acids. Trimming removed 4 bases from V and 4 bases from J, with 15 bases in between. The germline V gene encodes CDR1 SGDLS and CDR2 YYNGEE. The CDR3 sequence: CASSPRVAEYNEQFF. In DNA form, the CDR3 reads TGTGCCAGCAGCCCACGGGTAGCGGAATACAATGAGCAGTTCTTC.

This sequence joins TRBV11-2 and TRBJ2-1; 8 bases line up with TRBD2. V trimming: 3 bases; J trimming: 8 bases; junction bases outside the gene matches: 6. Germline V gene lookup returns CDR1 SGHAT and CDR2 FQNNGV. CDR3 size: 14 residues. The chain's CDR3 is CASSFDSGIDEQFF. The DNA for the CDR3 is TGTGCCAGCAGCTTCGATAGCGGGATCGATGAGCAGTTCTTC.

This chain joins TRBV28 and TRBJ1-6; D perhaps matches TRBD1 (5 bases). Germline CDR1 is MDHEN and CDR2 is SYDVKM. V lost 5 bases and J lost 0, with 11 bases in between. CDR3 length: 16 amino acids. CDR3 residues: CASSRDVSSYNSPLHF. CDR3 in DNA: TGTGCCAGCAGTCGGGACGTAAGCTCCTATAATTCACCCCTCCACTTT.

The chain uses TRBV19 and TRBJ1-5; 8 bases agree with TRBD1. The CDR3 totals 15 residues. V trimming: 3 bases; J trimming: 7 bases; junction bases outside the gene matches: 8. CDR1 is LNHDA, CDR2 SQIVND, per germline (reference sequence). The CDR3 region is CASSISDRGSQPQHF. The CDR3 DNA reads TGTGCCAGTAGTATCTCCGACAGGGGAAGCCAGCCCCAGCATTTT. Full variable domain (rest looked up from reference TRBV19 and TRBJ1-5): DGGITQSPKYLFRKEGQNVTLSCEQNLNHDAMYWYRQDPGQGLRLIYYSQIVNDFQKGDIAEGYSVSREKKESFPLTVTSAQKNPTAFYLCASSISDRGSQPQHFGDGTRLSIL.

The J gene is TRBJ2-1, the V gene TRBV9, with 7 bases fitting TRBD2. V lost 3 bases, J lost 2 bases, and 5 bases stayed unmatched. CDR3 length equals 15 residues. Per germline, CDR1 SGDLS and CDR2 YYNGEE. The CDR3 region is CASSGSGVPYNEQFF. DNA of the CDR3: TGTGCCAGCAGCGGGAGCGGGGTTCCCTACAATGAGCAGTTCTTC.

The genes are TRBV28 and TRBJ1-1; D is possibly TRBD1 (5 bases). Trimming removed 1 base at V and 3 bases at J, with 6 bases between. CDR1 is MDHEN and CDR2 is SYDVKM in the germline V gene. The CDR3 consists of 13 residues. Here the CDR3 DNA reads TGTGCCAGCAGTTTATTCAGGGACACTGAAGCTTTCTTT. Translated, it gives CASSLFRDTEAFF.

This sequence joins TRBV27 and TRBJ2-1, with no clear D. Trimming cost V 3 bases and J 4 bases, with 16 bases left between them. Germline CDR1 reads MNHEY; CDR2 reads SMNVEV (reference sequence). This CDR3 is built from 16 residues. The CDR3 bases are TGTGCCAGCAGTTTGGCCCCTGGCGGTCTATACAATGAGCAGTTCTTC. It encodes CASSLAPGGLYNEQFF.

The chain employs TRBV7-9 and TRBJ2-7; 7 bases match TRBD2. The CDR3 totals 14 residues. CDR1 SEHNR and CDR2 FQNEAQ come from the germline V gene (reference sequence). V lost 3 bases to trimming and J lost 3 bases; unmatched junction nucleotides: 5. The CDR3 is CASSFPGGGYEQYF. CDR3 sequence (DNA): TGTGCCAGCAGCTTCCCCGGCGGGGGCTACGAGCAGTACTTC.

The chain employs TRBV23-1 and TRBJ2-5; a weak D match, TRBD1 (6 bases). TRBV23-1 is an ORF, and what it does is uncertain. The CDR3 spans 15 residues. Trimming pared 3 bases from V and 3 bases from J, leaving 14 bases between. CDR3 nucleotide sequence: TGCGCCAGCAGTCAGGGGGCCGGTCCCAAAGAGACCCAGTACTTC. It encodes CASSQGAGPKETQYF.

This rearrangement joins TRBV10-3 to TRBJ1-5, with no clear D. From germline, CDR1 is ENHRY and CDR2 SYGVKD. The CDR3 runs to 15 residues. V lost 0 bases and J 4 bases, leaving 10 bases between the germline ends. CDR3 coding DNA: TGTGCCATCAGTGAGTCGGAGGTGGGGAATCAGCCCCAGCATTTT. Protein sequence: CAISESEVGNQPQHF.

This chain uses TRBV4-3 with TRBJ2-2; unclear D gene. The CDR3 has 16 residues. V lost 1 base and J 4 bases, leaving 13 bases between the germline ends. The germline CDR1 and CDR2 sequences are LGHNA and YSLEER. In DNA, the CDR3 is TGCGCCAGCAGCCAAGTCCTCGGGCCACCCACCGGGGAGCTGTTTTTT. This encodes CASSQVLGPPTGELFF.

The chain recombines TRBV9 with TRBJ2-1; 13 bases match TRBD2. The V and J ends lost 3 bases and 4 bases, in that order; junction bases with no gene match: 4. This CDR3 is built from 16 residues. Germline-derived CDR1 and CDR2 are SGDLS and YYNGEE. CDR3 DNA sequence: TGTGCCAGCAGCGGGGGACTAGCGGGGAATTACAATGAGCAGTTCTTC. Amino acid sequence: CASSGGLAGNYNEQFF.

In regard to this clone: This specimen includes other DNA sequences encoding the same CDR3. The rearrangement joins TRBV19 to TRBJ1-5, with D possibly TRBD1 on 6 matching bases. The CDR3 contains 15 residues. CDR1 and CDR2 (germline): LNHDA, SQIVND (reference sequence). V lost 4 bases and J lost 4, with 14 bases in between. CDR3 region: CASSSWGQGNQPQHF. The CDR3 nucleotides read TGTGCCAGTAGTAGCTGGGGGCAGGGAAATCAGCCCCAGCATTTT.

The chain recombines TRBV30 with TRBJ1-4; D is undetermined. Germline CDR1 and CDR2: GTSNPN and SVGIG (reference sequence). The CDR3 extends over 14 amino acids. V dropped 2 bases and J dropped 10 bases, with 17 bases sitting between them. CDR3 bases: TGTGCCTGGAGTTCGGGCAGGAGCGTCGCAAAACTGTTTTTT. It is translated as CAWSSGRSVAKLFF.

This clone showed up just a few times. This chain links TRBV28 with TRBJ2-7; D may be TRBD2 (6 bases). Between the trimmed V and J ends, which lost 3 bases and 6 bases, there was a span of 15 bases. The CDR3 is 14 residues long. Germline assignment: CDR1 MDHEN and CDR2 SYDVKM. CDR3 DNA: TGTGCCAGCAGTTTCTTCCACTTGGGGGGCGAGCAGTACTTC. Translation: CASSFFHLGGEQYF.

The chain carries TRBV6-6 and TRBJ2-7, with 8 bases fitting TRBD2. Per the germline V gene, CDR1 is MNHNY and CDR2 is SVGAGI (reference sequence). Losses at the gene ends were 5 bases for V and 5 bases for J; bases not matched to a gene: 14. This CDR3 is built from 16 residues. CDR3 sequence: CASSPQASLADHEQYF. The CDR3 region has the DNA TGTGCCAGCAGTCCCCAGGCTTCACTAGCGGATCACGAGCAGTACTTC.

V usage is TRBV7-6 and J usage is TRBJ2-1; 10 nucleotides match TRBD1. Germline loops: CDR1 SGHVS, CDR2 FNYEAQ. Trimming took 5 bases from V and 7 from J; bases not matched to a gene: 8. This CDR3 comprises 15 residues. The CDR3 sequence: CASSLNRDRGNEQFF. CDR3 bases: TGTGCCAGCAGCCTAAACCGGGACAGGGGAAATGAGCAGTTCTTC.

The V gene is TRBV10-3, the J gene TRBJ2-3; no definite D call. The CDR3 consists of 15 residues. Trimming pared 3 bases from V and 2 bases from J, leaving 12 bases between. Germline assignment: CDR1 ENHRY and CDR2 SYGVKD. The CDR3 bases are TGTGCCATCAGTGACGAGACGGCAACCACAGATACGCAGTATTTT. Its protein is CAISDETATTDTQYF.

This clone is classed as medium-sized. The J gene is TRBJ2-7, the V gene TRBV27; maybe TRBD1 (5 bases). Trimming removed 0 bases at V and 4 bases at J, with 16 bases between. The CDR3 sequence is 16 residues long. Germline-derived CDR1 and CDR2 are MNHEY and SMNVEV (reference sequence). Here the CDR3 reads CASSLSVGPVLYEQYF. CDR3 nucleotide sequence: TGTGCCAGCAGTTTATCGGTGGGGCCCGTGTTGTACGAGCAGTACTTC.

The J gene is TRBJ2-1, the V gene TRBV11-2; D is undetermined. V lost 0 bases and J 7 bases, leaving 16 bases between the germline ends. This CDR3 spans 16 amino acids. Germline CDR1 reads SGHAT; CDR2 reads FQNNGV. The CDR3 nucleotides are TGTGCCAGCAGCTTAGATCTTAGGCATGGTTCAAATGAGCAGTTCTTC. This translates into CASSLDLRHGSNEQFF.

The chain employs TRBV7-8 and TRBJ2-3; 8 nucleotides match TRBD2. V was pared by 3 bases and J by 2 bases, with 7 bases of the junction left unmatched. Germline CDR1 and CDR2: SGHVS and FQNEAQ. The CDR3 totals 16 residues. CDR3 in amino acids: CASSLPASGYTDTQYF. The CDR3 coding sequence is TGTGCCAGCAGCTTGCCCGCTAGCGGGTACACAGATACGCAGTATTTT.

About this clone itself: One end of the junction varies from germline; a read error may be responsible. The rearrangement links TRBV7-6 to TRBJ1-3; D is undetermined. The CDR3 loop spans 13 amino acids. Germline-derived CDR1 and CDR2 are SGHVS and FNYEAQ. CDR3 amino acids: CASSLWVLGELDF. The CDR3 region has the DNA TGTGCCAGCAGCTTATGGGTCCTGGGTGAATTGGATTTT.